Below, 20 T cell receptor beta chains from the same sample are listed, as sequenced in a study of technical replicates of blood from a few donors. Generated by immunoSEQ multiplex PCR, the TCRdb table keeps only in-frame clones and is missing some. The table has under 110,000 clones, approximately 96% seen once. The material sequenced was T cells isolated from PBMCs. Receptor source: a human donor in good health.

This clone was seen a few times. The rearrangement uses TRBV5-4 and TRBJ2-7; TRBD1 matches 8 bases. V lost 0 bases to trimming and J lost 0 bases; unmatched junction nucleotides: 11. The CDR3 spans 18 residues. Germline V gene lookup returns CDR1 SGHNT and CDR2 YYREEE (reference sequence). The CDR3 region is CASSLDISWGQVSYEQYF. The CDR3 DNA follows: TGTGCCAGCAGCTTGGATATTAGTTGGGGACAGGTCTCCTACGAGCAGTACTTC.

The V call is TRBV15, the J call TRBJ2-1; 8 nucleotides align to TRBD1. Germline CDR1 is LNHNV and CDR2 is YYDKDF (reference sequence). J gave up 2 bases and V 6 bases, and 6 bases lay outside the gene matches. This CDR3 spans 15 amino acids. CDR3: CATRGTGHPYNEQFF. The DNA for the CDR3 is TGTGCCACCAGGGGGACAGGCCACCCCTACAATGAGCAGTTCTTC.

The genes are TRBV27 and TRBJ2-7, with TRBD1 as a possible D gene (6 bases). Per the germline V gene, CDR1 is MNHEY and CDR2 is SMNVEV (reference sequence). This CDR3 has 14 amino acids. Trimming took 6 bases from V and 1 from J, leaving 13 bases between them. The CDR3 DNA follows: TGTGCCAGCAGCCGCGGACAGAATTCCTACGAGCAGTACTTC. Its translation is CASSRGQNSYEQYF.

The chain links TRBV5-1 to TRBJ2-5; 8 bases are a match to TRBD1. The CDR3 has 19 residues. V was clipped by 2 bases and J by 5 bases; unmatched bases: 20. Germline CDR1 reads SGHRS; CDR2 reads YFSETQ. CDR3 in amino acids: CASSFLPYVRQGAGETQYF. CDR3 sequence (DNA): TGCGCCAGCAGCTTCCTCCCCTATGTGAGGCAGGGGGCTGGGGAGACCCAGTACTTC.

The rearrangement joins TRBV5-4 to TRBJ1-1; TRBD1 agrees at 7 bases. CDR1 and CDR2 (germline): SGHNT, YYREEE (reference sequence). The ends lost 2 bases at V and 7 bases at J; junction bases unmatched: 5. The CDR3 length is 13 residues. CDR3 residues: CASSFRGRDEAFF. The CDR3 region has the DNA TGTGCCAGCAGCTTTAGGGGGCGCGATGAAGCTTTCTTT.

The rearrangement joins TRBV7-9 to TRBJ2-1, with 13 positions matching TRBD2. The V and J ends lost 5 bases and 7 bases, in that order; junction bases with no gene match: 17. The germline CDR1 and CDR2 sequences are SEHNR and FQNEAQ (reference sequence). The CDR3 has 19 residues. The CDR3 DNA follows: TGTGCCAGCAGCACCAGTCTGCTAGGGGGACTAGCGGGGCTAAATGAGCAGTTCTTC. Its translation is CASSTSLLGGLAGLNEQFF.

The V call is TRBV27, the J call TRBJ2-1, with 8 positions matching TRBD1. V gave up 10 bases and J gave up 1 base; unmatched junction bases: 6. The CDR3 extends over 14 amino acids. CDR1 and CDR2 from the germline V gene are MNHEY and SMNVEV (reference sequence). CDR3 nucleotide sequence: TGTGCCATCCGACAGGGGTTATCCTACAATGAGCAGTTCTTC. This gives the protein CAIRQGLSYNEQFF.

The chain links TRBV5-4 to TRBJ2-1; TRBD2 matches at 9 bases. The CDR3 consists of 14 residues. The germline V gene encodes CDR1 SGHNT and CDR2 YYREEE (reference sequence). The ends lost 3 bases at V and 6 bases at J; junction bases unmatched: 4. CDR3 bases: TGTGCCAGCAGCTCTCCGGGACTAGCCAATGAGCAGTTCTTC. The encoded protein is CASSSPGLANEQFF.

The chain carries TRBV4-1 and TRBJ2-7, with unresolved D. The V end lost 1 base, the J end lost 2 bases, and 6 bases lay between the germline ends. Germline V CDR1 and CDR2: MGHRA, YSYEKL. This CDR3 comprises 13 residues. CDR3 region: CASSQGQAYEQYF. DNA of the CDR3: TGCGCCAGCAGCCAAGGGCAAGCCTACGAGCAGTACTTC.

The chain joins TRBV30 to TRBJ1-5, with TRBD1 as a possible D gene (5 bases). Per germline, CDR1 GTSNPN and CDR2 SVGIG (reference sequence). V was cut by 3 bases and J by 1 base, with 7 bases left in between. The CDR3 has 13 amino acids. The CDR3 region is CAWSAGSNQPQHF. The CDR3 bases are TGTGCCTGGAGCGCAGGGAGCAATCAGCCCCAGCATTTT.

The chain combines TRBV6-5 with TRBJ1-2; 8 bases map to TRBD1. CDR3 length: 14 residues. Germline values: CDR1 MNHEY, CDR2 SVGAGI. The V segment lost 4 bases and the J segment 5 bases; nucleotides outside the gene matches: 6. The CDR3 coding sequence is TGTGCCAGCAGTTCCGGGGGACAGGAGTATGGCTACACCTTC. Translating it yields CASSSGGQEYGYTF.

This chain uses TRBV6-1 with TRBJ1-5, with D possibly matching TRBD1 (5 bases). The CDR3 is 17 residues long. Trimming cost V 2 bases and J 4 bases, with 18 bases left between them. CDR1 and CDR2 from the germline V gene are MNHNS and SASEGT. CDR3 residues: CASSERSGILRNQPQHF. In DNA form, the CDR3 reads TGTGCCAGCAGTGAAAGGTCAGGGATTTTAAGAAATCAGCCCCAGCATTTT.

V usage is TRBV11-2 and J usage is TRBJ2-6; D perhaps matches TRBD1 (5 bases). Trimming pared 3 bases from V and 2 bases from J, leaving 11 bases between. CDR1 and CDR2 from the germline V gene are SGHAT and FQNNGV. The CDR3 covers 16 residues. CDR3 DNA: TGTGCCAGCAGCTTGGAAGACAGACCTGGGGCCAACGTCCTGACTTTC. Translated: CASSLEDRPGANVLTF. The full variable domain, completed using reference TRBV11-2 and TRBJ2-6, is EAGVAQSPRYKIIEKRQSVAFWCNPISGHATLYWYQQILGQGPKLLIQFQNNGVVDDSQLPKDRFSAERLKGVDSTLKIQPAKLEDSAVYLCASSLEDRPGANVLTFGAGSRLTVL.

V gene TRBV13 combines with J gene TRBJ2-7; possible D gene TRBD1, 5 bases. The CDR3 runs 17 residues. CDR1 and CDR2 (germline): PRHDT, FYEKMQ (reference sequence). The ends were cut back, 5 bases at V and 5 bases at J, with 25 bases in the middle. The DNA of the CDR3 is TGTGCCAGCAGCCATCAGGGCCGACACTGGAGTAAGGACGAGCAGTACTTC. Residues: CASSHQGRHWSKDEQYF.

In nucleotides, the CDR3 is TGTGCCAGCGGGCCGCTGAACACTGAAGCTTTCTTT. It yields the protein CASGPLNTEAFF. This chain links TRBV28 with TRBJ1-1; no clear D gene. This CDR3 comprises 12 residues. The V gene lost 8 bases and the J gene lost 0 bases, with 7 bases spanning the gap. Germline CDR1 is MDHEN and CDR2 is SYDVKM.

This sequence joins TRBV4-1 and TRBJ1-1, with 7 bases matching TRBD1. The junction had 7 bases not matched to a gene; V was cut back by 3 bases and J by 6 bases. Looked up from germline, CDR1 is MGHRA and CDR2 is YSYEKL. The CDR3 is 14 amino acids. The CDR3 DNA is TGCGCCAGCAGCCACCAGACAGGGACCCCTGAAGCTTTCTTT. This encodes CASSHQTGTPEAFF.

This clone came up many times. The J gene is TRBJ1-6, the V gene TRBV27; weak D call: TRBD1 (5 bases). Germline-derived CDR1 and CDR2 are MNHEY and SMNVEV (reference sequence). CDR3 length: 14 amino acids. Trimming removed 5 bases at V and 9 bases at J, with 14 bases between. The DNA for the CDR3 is TGTGCCAGCAGTCCCACAGGCGTTCCTTCACCCCTCCACTTT. As protein: CASSPTGVPSPLHF.

V is TRBV6-6 and J is TRBJ2-1; 11 bases align to TRBD1. Germline values: CDR1 MNHNY, CDR2 SVGAGI (reference sequence). V trimming: 5 bases; J trimming: 5 bases; junction bases outside the gene matches: 5. This CDR3 spans 15 amino acids. CDR3 nucleotide sequence: TGTGCCAGCAGTGATGGGACAGGGGGGCACAATGAGCAGTTCTTC. It codes for CASSDGTGGHNEQFF.

The V gene is TRBV4-1, the J gene TRBJ2-1, with TRBD2 matching over 11 bases. Germline trimming cut 1 base from V and 5 bases from J; bases unmatched to any gene: 1. The CDR3 contains 15 residues. CDR1 is MGHRA and CDR2 is YSYEKL in the germline V gene. In DNA, the CDR3 is TGCGCCAGCAGCCAAGTAGCGGGAGGGAACAATGAGCAGTTCTTC. This encodes CASSQVAGGNNEQFF.

The J gene is TRBJ2-7, the V gene TRBV11-3, with TRBD1 as a possible D gene (5 bases). The ends were cut back, 2 bases at V and 2 bases at J, with 16 bases in the middle. The CDR3 is made up of 16 amino acids. Germline CDR1 is SGHNT and CDR2 is YENEEA. The CDR3 nucleotides read TGTGCCAGCAGCTTATTTTTGGTGAAGGGGACCTACGAGCAGTACTTC. Residues: CASSLFLVKGTYEQYF.